These 19 T cell receptor beta chains originate from one sample sequenced in a study of spatial heterogeneity in lung cancer. TCRdb redid the calling of the 5' RACE reads with MiXCR, one entry per CDR3 protein. Altogether around 110,000 distinct CDR3 sequences are present, 9.5% to 15% being singletons, with the ten largest covering roughly 17%. The time point was: blood at routine non-recurrence follow-up after resection. Whole RNA from tumor, nontumor lung or frozen PBMC was sequenced unsorted. The sequences come from PBMCs, collected at follow-up. The receptors shown here come from a male donor with early-stage non-small cell lung cancer.

This clonotype appeared once. A read error is possible here, since a much larger clone lies one base away. The CDR3 coding sequence is TGTGTCAGCAGCCCCCAGATCTCTGGAAACACCATATATTTT. Residues: CVSSPQISGNTIYF. J is TRBJ1-3 and V is TRBV7-9; D gene unclear. Germline values: CDR1 SEHNR, CDR2 FQNEAQ (reference sequence). CDR3 size: 14 residues. Full variable domain (outside the CDR3, taken from reference TRBV7-9 and TRBJ1-3): DTGVSQNPRHKITKRGQNVTFRCDPISEHNRLYWYRQTLGQGPEFLTYFQNEAQLEKSRLLSDRFSAERPKGSFSTLEIQRTEQGDSAMYLCVSSPQISGNTIYFGEGSWLTVV.

The chain is built from TRBV30 and TRBJ2-7, with D unresolved. The CDR3 totals 11 residues. CDR1 GTSNPN and CDR2 SVGIG come from the germline V gene (reference sequence). V gave up 3 bases and J gave up 8 bases, with 11 bases separating them. This chain's CDR3 is CAWRSVHQQYF. The CDR3, as DNA: TGTGCCTGGAGATCGGTACATCAGCAGTACTTC.

The rearrangement joins TRBV4-3 to TRBJ2-7; no reliable D call. Germline assignment: CDR1 LGHNA and CDR2 YSLEER. V gave up 0 bases and J gave up 0 bases, with 12 bases separating them. The CDR3 consists of 16 residues. The CDR3 spells CASSQDLSRSSYEQYF. The CDR3 DNA reads as TGCGCCAGCAGCCAAGATCTCAGCAGGAGCTCCTACGAGCAGTACTTC.

The chain employs TRBV12-3 or TRBV12-4 and TRBJ1-1; 7 nucleotides agree with TRBD1. V dropped 6 bases and J dropped 7; count of bases not matched to a gene: 8. The CDR3 runs to 13 residues. DNA of the CDR3: TGTGCCAGCAGCCTGACAGGGCGAAGTGAAGCTTTCTTT. Translated: CASSLTGRSEAFF.

This clonotype has just a few counts. The CDR3 DNA follows: TGTGCCAGCAGGATGGCGTCGGCGGTAGGGCAGTACTTC. Its protein is CASRMASAVGQYF. The J gene is TRBJ2-7, the V gene TRBV7-9; D uncertain. In germline, CDR1 is SEHNR, CDR2 FQNEAQ (reference sequence). The V end was cut by 6 bases, the J end by 9 bases, with 18 bases between. CDR3 length: 13 amino acids.

By sample share, this clonotype is medium-sized. V gene TRBV7-8 combines with J gene TRBJ2-2; D remains unclear. Germline CDR1 is SGHVS and CDR2 is FQNEAQ. Between the trimmed V and J ends, which lost 7 bases and 2 bases, there was a span of 8 bases. The CDR3 consists of 13 residues. CDR3 nucleotides: TGTGCCAGCATAGGCGGTAACACCGGGGAGCTGTTTTTT. Residues: CASIGGNTGELFF. The variable domain in full, completed from reference TRBV7-8 and TRBJ2-2, reads GAGVSQSPRYKVAKRGQDVALRCDPISGHVSLFWYQQALGQGPEFLTYFQNEAQLDKSGLPSDRFFAERPEGSVSTLKIQRTQQEDSAVYLCASIGGNTGELFFGEGSRLTVL.

This clonotype came up many times. The chain is built from TRBV20-1 and TRBJ2-3; D remains unclear. CDR3 size: 12 residues. V lost 0 bases, J lost 8 bases, and 9 bases lay in between. CDR1 DFQATT and CDR2 SNEGSKA come from the germline V gene (reference sequence). CDR3 in amino acids: CSARDPGITQYF. The CDR3 nucleotides read TGCAGTGCTAGAGACCCTGGGATTACGCAGTATTTT.

This clonotype has only a few counts. The J gene is TRBJ2-1, the V gene TRBV4-1; TRBD2 matches at 8 bases. This CDR3 spans 17 amino acids. The germline CDR1 and CDR2 sequences are MGHRA and YSYEKL. Trimming took 0 bases from V and 9 from J; bases not matched to a gene: 13. The CDR3 is CASSQDPPSGGSGEQFF. The CDR3 DNA follows: TGCGCCAGCAGCCAAGATCCCCCCAGCGGGGGCTCTGGTGAGCAGTTCTTC.

CDR3: CASSPPIQGYNSPLHF. The CDR3 region has the DNA TGTGCCAGCTCACCACCAATACAGGGATATAATTCACCCCTCCACTTT. The gene calls are TRBV18 and TRBJ1-6; perhaps TRBD1 as D (6 bases). From germline, CDR1 is KGHSH and CDR2 LQKENI. Deletions cut 0 bases from V and 4 bases from J, with 10 bases between. CDR3 length equals 16 residues.

The rearrangement links TRBV24-1 to TRBJ2-1; 13 bases line up with TRBD2. Unmatched junction bases numbered 4, after V lost 5 bases and J lost 4 bases. Germline-derived CDR1 and CDR2 are KGHDR and SFDVKD. There are 16 residues in the CDR3. CDR3 loop: CATSVGTSGTYNEQFF. The DNA for the CDR3 is TGTGCCACCAGTGTTGGGACTAGCGGGACTTACAATGAGCAGTTCTTC.

This clonotype was picked up a small number of times. This chain links TRBV5-1 with TRBJ1-1, with D perhaps matching TRBD1 (5 bases). Per the germline V gene, CDR1 is SGHRS and CDR2 is YFSETQ. The CDR3 extends over 14 amino acids. V was trimmed by 6 bases and J by 2 bases, leaving 14 bases between them. The CDR3, as DNA: TGCGCCAGCATCTCTGACAGCCTAAACACTGAAGCTTTCTTT. Translated, it gives CASISDSLNTEAFF.

This chain links TRBV20-1 with TRBJ2-3; 11 bases fit TRBD1. Germline-derived CDR1 and CDR2 are DFQATT and SNEGSKA (reference sequence). The CDR3 is 14 residues long. V shed 3 bases, J shed 4 bases, and the junction held 3 bases outside the gene matches. The CDR3 loop is CSARWTGGPDTQYF. CDR3 bases: TGCAGTGCTAGGTGGACAGGGGGCCCAGATACGCAGTATTTT.

This clonotype was found a few times. The rearrangement joins TRBV12-3 or TRBV12-4 to TRBJ1-5; tentative D call: TRBD1 (5 bases). Trimming cost V 2 bases and J 3 bases, with 11 bases left between them. CDR3 length equals 15 residues. The CDR3 loop is CASSLMGRTNQPQHF. CDR3 nucleotides: TGTGCCAGCAGTTTAATGGGACGGACCAATCAGCCCCAGCATTTT.

This clonotype was detected ten times or more. V gene TRBV4-3 combines with J gene TRBJ2-3; D is perhaps TRBD2 (5 bases). The CDR3 consists of 15 residues. CDR1 and CDR2 from the germline V gene are LGHNA and YSLEER. The V end lost 0 bases, the J end lost 2 bases, and 9 bases lay between the germline ends. CDR3 in amino acids: CASSQEAGITDTQYF. The CDR3 nucleotides are TGCGCCAGCAGCCAAGAGGCCGGGATCACAGATACGCAGTATTTT.

This clonotype was observed a few times. The J gene is TRBJ2-1, the V gene TRBV2, with no clear D. CDR3 size: 11 residues. V lost 1 base and J 5 bases, leaving 0 bases between the germline ends. Germline loops: CDR1 SNHLY, CDR2 FYNNEI. The CDR3 is CASSEDNEQFF. For the CDR3, the DNA is TGTGCCAGCAGTGAAGACAATGAGCAGTTCTTC.

The table lists this clonotype with a few counts. The gene calls are TRBV21-1 and TRBJ1-3. TRBV21-1 is deemed a pseudogene. The CDR3 covers 16 residues. CDR3 coding DNA: TGTGCCAGCAGCAAAAGGGCCCAGGACTCTGGAAACACCATATATTTT. Translated: CASSKRAQDSGNTIYF.

The V and J genes are TRBV7-6 and TRBJ2-3; 8 bases agree with TRBD2. The CDR3 contains 15 residues. Germline loops: CDR1 SGHVS, CDR2 FNYEAQ. V gave up 8 bases and J gave up 1 base; unmatched junction bases: 8. The CDR3: CASQRGGLGTDTQYF. For the CDR3, the DNA is TGTGCCAGCCAACGGGGGGGCCTCGGCACAGATACGCAGTATTTT.

The chain links TRBV19 to TRBJ1-2; 10 bases map to TRBD1. Germline V gene sequence: CDR1 LNHDA, CDR2 SQIVND (reference sequence). With V trimmed by 7 bases and J by 7 bases, 9 bases remained unmatched. The CDR3 extends over 14 amino acids. This CDR3 reads CASKPDRGASGYTF. The CDR3 DNA sequence: TGTGCCAGTAAGCCGGACAGGGGGGCTAGTGGCTACACCTTC.

This clonotype occurred a few times. The chain recombines TRBV19 with TRBJ2-5, with D perhaps TRBD1 (5 bases). V lost 7 bases and J lost 4, with 19 bases in between. Looked up from germline, CDR1 is LNHDA and CDR2 is SQIVND (reference sequence). The CDR3 sequence is 15 residues long. CDR3 in amino acids: CASIANRKNGETQYF. The CDR3 nucleotides are TGTGCCAGTATCGCGAACAGGAAAAACGGAGAGACCCAGTACTTC.